This TCR beta chain was recorded in a study of cytomegalovirus exposure and HLA in healthy donors. PCR employed 60 Vbeta and 13 Jbeta primers. Sequencing used immunoSEQ multiplex PCR; TCRdb keeps in-frame clones, though not all of them. Among some 50,000 clones, approximately 70% were seen once, and the ten largest hold about 20%. The study's findings and limits: High sensitivity and specificity were reportedly achieved when the classifier diagnosed cytomegalovirus status. Presence/absence analyses treated sequencing depth as roughly uniform across donors. Apparent HLA restriction characterized most CMV-associated TCR beta chains in a later analysis. A further, later analysis showed that HLA-associated TCR beta chains (compared with equally common others) were more clonally expanded.

Regarding this clone: What it binds is unknown.

This TCR came from a woman in her forties or fifties in good health and CMV-seropositive. Sequenced sample: PBMCs.

This CDR3 is CASSTRDRTYEQYF. As DNA, the CDR3 is TGTGCCAGCAGCACCCGGGACAGGACCTACGAGCAGTACTTC. This rearrangement joins TRBV5-4 to TRBJ2-7; TRBD1 agrees at 8 bases. There are 14 residues in the CDR3. CDR1 SGHNT and CDR2 YYREEE come from the germline V gene (reference sequence). With V trimmed by 4 bases and J by 2 bases, 5 bases remained unmatched.